This entry features one T cell receptor beta chain sequence. Cohort placement rested on clinical history that participants reported themselves. TCRdb keeps only in-frame clones here, not all; method: immunoSEQ multiplex PCR. The sample records around 320,000 clones, roughly 90% being singletons. These data are taken from a study of blood T cell repertoires in COVID-19. Across the whole study: T cells, B-cell-depleted T cells, or PBMCs provided the cDNA or gDNA that served as material.

Trimming shortened V by 5 bases and J by 4 bases, and 14 bases separated the two germline ends. Germline lookup yields CDR1 MNHEY and CDR2 SVGEGT. This CDR3 region has 14 residues. The TCR comes from a woman younger than 45 who had been exposed to COVID-19. Source material: PBMCs or T cells enriched from blood (not recorded which). The V gene is TRBV6-2 or TRBV6-3, the J gene TRBJ1-2; possibly TRBD1 for D (6 bases). CDR3 sequence reads: CASSTTGLGYGYTF. Here the CDR3 DNA reads TGTGCCAGCAGTACCACAGGGCTCGGCTATGGCTACACCTTC.